Listed below are T cell receptor beta chains from one sample, sequenced in a study of T-cell memory formation after mild COVID-19. From the 5' RACE reads, TCRdb called clonotypes with MiXCR, one entry per CDR3 protein. The sample has 470,000 or so distinct CDR3 sequences, approximately 19% seen once. Sequenced: PBMCs or a T cell subset sorted from them (not recorded which). The source of these receptors is a man aged 18 to 30 who had mild COVID-19 (a few samples of this study predate the infection). Cell type and time point are not known. The CDR3 runs from the conserved cysteine through the conserved F or W. D genes are given only for firm matches. Clone size is stated in some rows and not others, as once, few, many or a class when expanded.

>-|-|TRBV20-1|TRBJ2-2
CSAPGHGAGELFF
TGCAGTGCACCGGGACACGGGGCCGGGGAGCTGTTTTTT
>few|-|TRBV6-2/TRBV6-3|TRBJ2-7
CASSSGWRGMDEQYF
TGTGCCAGCAGTAGTGGATGGAGGGGGATGGACGAGCAGTACTTC
>once|-|TRBV14|TRBJ2-1
CASSRLNNEQFF
TGTGCCAGCAGCCGCCTAAACAATGAGCAGTTCTTC
>few|-|TRBV5-4|TRBJ2-1
CASSLELAGNEQFF
TGTGCCAGCAGCTTGGAGCTAGCCGGCAATGAGCAGTTCTTC
>few|-|TRBV4-3|TRBJ1-2
CASSQDPAGNYGYTF
TGCGCCAGCAGCCAAGATCCGGCAGGGAACTATGGCTACACCTTC
>-|TRBD1|TRBV5-1|TRBJ2-3
CASSRTGFTDTQYF
TGCGCCAGCAGCCGGACAGGGTTCACAGATACGCAGTATTTT
>-|-|TRBV5-1|TRBJ2-6
CASRTGLLRRGANVLTF
TGCGCCAGCAGAACGGGCTTACTAAGGAGGGGGGCCAACGTCCTGACTTTC
>-|-|TRBV5-5|TRBJ2-1
CASSLPTSGEQFF
TGTGCCAGCAGCTTGCCCACCTCGGGTGAGCAGTTCTTC
>few|TRBD2|TRBV11-2|TRBJ2-5
CASSLPLAGGQETQYF
TGTGCCAGCAGCTTACCCCTAGCGGGGGGCCAAGAGACCCAGTACTTC
>many|-|TRBV7-9|TRBJ2-7
CASSLSGEPREQYF
TGTGCCAGCAGCTTATCCGGTGAGCCCCGCGAGCAGTACTTC
>-|-|TRBV30|TRBJ2-5
CAWSVRETQYF
TGTGCCTGGAGTGTAAGGGAGACCCAGTACTTC
>few|TRBD1|TRBV7-9|TRBJ1-4
CASSRQGPNEKLFF
TGTGCCAGCAGCCGACAGGGCCCGAATGAAAAACTGTTTTTT
>-|-|TRBV4-3|TRBJ2-7
CASSQDGGVYEQYF
TGCGCCAGCAGCCAAGATGGCGGGGTCTACGAGCAGTACTTC
>-|TRBD2|TRBV5-1|TRBJ2-3
CASSELAGVPDTQYF
TGCGCCAGCAGCGAACTAGCGGGGGTTCCAGATACGCAGTATTTT
>many|-|TRBV12-3/TRBV12-4|TRBJ2-3
CASSLGLSDTQYF
TGTGCCAGCAGTTTAGGACTTTCAGATACGCAGTATTTT
>few|-|TRBV4-1|TRBJ2-3
CASSRDPGTDTQYF
TGCGCCAGCAGCAGGGATCCTGGCACAGATACGCAGTATTTT
>few|-|TRBV11-2|TRBJ2-1
CASRLARNEQFF
TGTGCCAGCAGACTAGCTCGGAATGAGCAGTTCTTC
>few|-|TRBV5-1|TRBJ1-1
CASSKGGGRKAEAFF
TGCGCCAGCAGCAAGGGCGGGGGAAGGAAGGCTGAAGCTTTCTTT
>-|-|TRBV12-3/TRBV12-4|TRBJ2-1
CASSSRGSVDEQFF
TGTGCCAGCAGTTCCAGGGGTTCCGTGGATGAGCAGTTCTTC
>-|-|TRBV6-4|TRBJ1-1
CASSDWEGTEAFF
TGTGCCAGCAGTGACTGGGAAGGGACTGAAGCTTTCTTT
>-|-|TRBV7-3|TRBJ2-1
CASSSMGGVDNEQFF
TGTGCCAGCAGCTCGATGGGCGGGGTCGACAATGAGCAGTTCTTC
>few|TRBD1|TRBV4-1|TRBJ2-2
CASGETGVLSNTGELFF
TGCGCCAGCGGCGAGACAGGGGTCTTATCGAACACCGGGGAGCTGTTTTTT
>few|-|TRBV4-1|TRBJ1-1
CASSQVRTLATEAFF
TGCGCCAGCAGCCAAGTCCGGACGCTGGCCACTGAAGCTTTCTTT
>few|TRBD2|TRBV7-2|TRBJ2-1
CASSRIGGEYNEQFF
TGTGCCAGCAGCCGTATTGGGGGGGAGTACAATGAGCAGTTCTTC
>-|-|TRBV6-2/TRBV6-3|TRBJ2-2
CASSYRWGTGELFF
TGTGCCAGCAGTTATCGTTGGGGCACCGGGGAGCTGTTTTTT
>-|TRBD2|TRBV20-1|TRBJ2-6
CSARGGSGRANVLTF
TGCAGTGCTAGGGGAGGGAGTGGAAGGGCCAACGTCCTGACTTTC
>-|TRBD2|TRBV4-1|TRBJ2-1
CASSRRGGQSNEQFF
TGCGCCAGCAGCCGGCGGGGGGGCCAAAGCAATGAGCAGTTCTTC